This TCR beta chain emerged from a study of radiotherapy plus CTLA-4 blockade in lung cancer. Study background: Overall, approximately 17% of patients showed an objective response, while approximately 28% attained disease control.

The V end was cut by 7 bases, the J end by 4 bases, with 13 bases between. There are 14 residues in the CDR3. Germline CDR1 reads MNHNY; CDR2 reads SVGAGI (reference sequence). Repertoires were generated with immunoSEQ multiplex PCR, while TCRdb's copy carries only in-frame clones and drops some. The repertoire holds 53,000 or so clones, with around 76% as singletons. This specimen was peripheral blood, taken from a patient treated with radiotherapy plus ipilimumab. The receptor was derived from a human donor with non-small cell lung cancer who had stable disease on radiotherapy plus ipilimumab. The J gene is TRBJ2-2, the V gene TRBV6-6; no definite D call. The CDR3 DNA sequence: TGTGCCAGCACCAACTCCGGGCCCACCGGGGAGCTGTTTTTT. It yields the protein CASTNSGPTGELFF.